This T cell receptor beta chain originates from a study of shared clonotypes between healthy human individuals. Across the whole study: Per-donor plates numbered three CD4 naive, three CD4 memory, two CD8 naive and one CD8 memory.

This clone was observed once. Trimming pared 8 bases from V and 1 base from J, leaving 20 bases between. This CDR3 contains 16 residues. Per the germline V gene, CDR1 is MDHEN and CDR2 is SYDVKM. It was 150 to 250 ng DNA, about 30,000 T cell genomes, that sorted-subset replicate PCRs used. TCRdb keeps only in-frame clones here, not all; method: immunoSEQ multiplex PCR. Of over 400,000 clones in the sample, about 96% were seen once. This receptor was identified in a woman in her 30s in good health. The chain employs TRBV28 and TRBJ1-1; possible D gene TRBD1, 5 bases. Sequenced: naive CD4+ T cells sorted from blood. This sample's subset: CD45RA+ positively selected. Here the CDR3 reads CASYLLQGGRNTEAFF. Here the CDR3 DNA reads TGTGCCAGCTATTTACTCCAGGGAGGGAGGAACACTGAAGCTTTCTTT.